This TCR beta chain was captured by sequencing in a study of shared clonotypes between healthy human individuals. Whole-study context: Plates per donor: three CD4 naive, three CD4 memory, two CD8 naive, one CD8 memory.

The study separated CD4+ cells into CD45RA+ naive and CD45RA-negative memory subsets. Germline V gene sequence: CDR1 MNHEY, CDR2 SVGAGI. CDR3 length equals 13 residues. Trimming shortened V by 0 bases and J by 5 bases, and 8 bases separated the two germline ends. Repertoires were generated with immunoSEQ multiplex PCR, while TCRdb's copy carries only in-frame clones and drops some. The sample yields approximately 340,000 clones, over 65% seen once. The receptor's source is a man younger than 40 in good health. Input material: memory CD4+ T cells sorted from blood. The subset denotes: CD45RA-negative fraction. The V and J genes are TRBV6-5 and TRBJ2-7; D unresolved. Here the CDR3 DNA reads TGTGCCAGCAGTTACTCGGTAGGGAACGAGCAGTACTTC. Amino acid sequence: CASSYSVGNEQYF.